This TCR beta chain was sequenced during a study of T cell repertoires in cytomegalovirus infection. Across the study: It was the public TCR beta signatures that indicated both CMV infection and matching HLA type. Study-wide points: CMV-specific TCR beta clonotypes restricted by HLA-C were the ones dominating the ex vivo response.

The CDR3 length is 14 residues. Germline V CDR1 and CDR2: LNHDA, SQIVND (reference sequence). Trimming shortened V by 3 bases and J by 0 bases, and 6 bases separated the two germline ends. In this sample, this clonotype turned up many times. Its antigen is undetermined. MiXCR was run by TCRdb on the reads, yielding one entry per CDR3 protein. The sample has under 250,000 distinct CDR3 sequences, around 6.2% seen once. This clonotype was obtained from a human donor in good health (CMV status not recorded). Some clones in this sample may be carry-over from other donors' samples. J is TRBJ2-1 and V is TRBV19; the D gene is possibly TRBD1 (5 bases). The sequenced sample consisted of PBMCs. The CDR3 coding sequence is TGTGCCAGTAGTATCAGGGACTCCTACAATGAGCAGTTCTTC. Translation gives CASSIRDSYNEQFF. Combining the CDR3 with reference TRBV19 and TRBJ2-1 gives the whole variable domain DGGITQSPKYLFRKEGQNVTLSCEQNLNHDAMYWYRQDPGQGLRLIYYSQIVNDFQKGDIAEGYSVSREKKESFPLTVTSAQKNPTAFYLCASSIRDSYNEQFFGPGTRLTVL.